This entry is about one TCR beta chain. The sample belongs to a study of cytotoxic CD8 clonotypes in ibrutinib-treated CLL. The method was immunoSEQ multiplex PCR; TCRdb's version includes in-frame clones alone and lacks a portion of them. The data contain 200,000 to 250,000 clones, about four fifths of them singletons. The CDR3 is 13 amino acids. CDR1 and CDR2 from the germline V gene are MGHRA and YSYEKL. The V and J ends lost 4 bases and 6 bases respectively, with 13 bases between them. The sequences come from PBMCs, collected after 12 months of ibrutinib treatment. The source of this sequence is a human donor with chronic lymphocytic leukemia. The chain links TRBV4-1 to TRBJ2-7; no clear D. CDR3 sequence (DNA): TGCGCCAGCAGCCCGGACGCTACTACCGAGCAGTACTTC. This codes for CASSPDATTEQYF.